This T cell receptor beta chain was captured in a study of T cell changes during pregnancy in multiple sclerosis. Produced via immunoSEQ multiplex PCR; TCRdb's table is partial and in-frame only. This sample has 40,000 to 45,000 clones; about nine tenths occur once, and the top ten carry 0.5%. This sequence was found in a female donor in good health, enrolled as a control in a pregnancy study. The material was CD4+ T cells from peripheral blood mononuclear cells, obtained in the second trimester of pregnancy.

In DNA form, the CDR3 reads TGCGCCAGCAGCTTGGCCGGGACTGGAAAAGAGACCCAGTACTTC. It encodes CASSLAGTGKETQYF. The J gene is TRBJ2-5, the V gene TRBV5-1, with D maybe TRBD2 (6 bases). The germline V gene encodes CDR1 SGHRS and CDR2 YFSETQ. The CDR3 runs to 15 residues. V shed 0 bases and J shed 3 bases, with 12 bases lying between them. Looking up the rest from reference TRBV5-1 and TRBJ2-5 gives the full variable domain: KAGVTQTPRYLIKTRGQQVTLSCSPISGHRSVSWYQQTPGQGLQFLFEYFSETQRNKGNFPGRFSGRQFSNSRSEMNVSTLELGDSALYLCASSLAGTGKETQYFGPGTRLLVL.